The rows below give T cell receptor beta chains drawn from one sample of a study of T cell repertoires in cytomegalovirus infection. These receptors lack a known antigen. Each CDR3 protein is one row after TCRdb ran MiXCR on the reads. The table records around 710,000 distinct CDR3 sequences, roughly 29% of them present only once. This specimen was cultured CD8+ T cells from PBMCs, taken from culture after CMV antigen stimulation. These receptors all come from a human donor in good health (CMV status not recorded). Some clones in this sample may be carry-over from other donors' samples. The CDR3 runs from the conserved cysteine through the conserved F or W. A D gene is named only where the DNA matches it firmly. Only some rows state a clone size, as once, few, many or a class for expanded clones.

>few|TRBV12-5|TRBJ1-4|-
TGTGCTAGTGGTTTCGAACTCGGGGCAGCGAATGAAAAACTGTTTTTT
CASGFELGAANEKLFF
>-|TRBV7-9|TRBJ2-1|-
TGTGCCAGCAGCTTAAGGCCTGAGCAGTTCTTC
CASSLRPEQFF
>-|TRBV4-1|TRBJ2-2|-
TGCGCCAGCAGCCAAGGTGGGGGTTCTACGGAGCTGTTTTTT
CASSQGGGSTELFF
>-|TRBV4-1|TRBJ2-1|TRBD2
TGCGCCAGCAGCCCCGAGCCGGGCGGGGGGCCCATCAATGAGCAGTTCTTC
CASSPEPGGGPINEQFF
>-|TRBV7-2|TRBJ2-7|-
TGTGCCAGCAGCTTAGTGAAGATCTACGAGCAGTACTTC
CASSLVKIYEQYF
>few|TRBV7-9|TRBJ1-4|-
TGTGCCAGCAGCCCTGCGACCGAAACTAATGAAAAACTGTTTTTT
CASSPATETNEKLFF
>many|TRBV7-2|TRBJ1-1|-
TGTGCCAGCAGCTTAGGGCCGGGAGCGAACACTGAAGCTTTCTTT
CASSLGPGANTEAFF
>many|TRBV7-2|TRBJ1-2|-
TGTGCCAGCAGCTTAGCGGCCACCCTCGATGGCTACACCTTC
CASSLAATLDGYTF
>-|TRBV12-3/TRBV12-4|TRBJ2-7|TRBD2
TGTGCCAGCAGTTTCGGGGGGGGCCTACGCGAGCAGTACTTC
CASSFGGGLREQYF
>-|TRBV19|TRBJ1-6|-
TGTGCCAGTAGTAGTGTGACAGATAATTCACCCCTCCACTTT
CASSSVTDNSPLHF
>few|TRBV4-1|TRBJ1-2|-
TGCGCCAGCAGTCTCCCCGGTCCTGACCGGGACTATGGCTACACCTTC
CASSLPGPDRDYGYTF
>-|TRBV4-1|TRBJ2-1|-
TGCGCCAGCAGCCCCATAGAGCGCGGGGCCTACAATGAGCAGTTCTTC
CASSPIERGAYNEQFF
>few|TRBV12-3/TRBV12-4|TRBJ1-2|-
TGTGCCAGCAGTTTACCACCTCGGGTCGGCTACACCTTC
CASSLPPRVGYTF
>few|TRBV29-1|TRBJ1-1|-
TGCAGCGTTGAGCCGGGGGGAGCCTCTGAAGCTTTCTTT
CSVEPGGASEAFF
>many|TRBV7-4|TRBJ2-5|-
TGTGCCATCCTGGGGCGGACTATCTTGCGAGAGACCCAGTACTTC
CAILGRTILRETQYF
>-|TRBV28|TRBJ2-1|-
TGTGCCAGCAGTCCCGCCATAGAGAATGAGCAGTTCTTC
CASSPAIENEQFF
>-|TRBV4-2|TRBJ2-3|-
TGTGCCAGCAGCCAGACGGGGGCCACCGGGGATACGCAGTATTTT
CASSQTGATGDTQYF
>few|TRBV7-4|TRBJ1-1|-
TGTGCCAGCAGCCCGCCGGGCTTTGGGAGCACTGAAGCTTTCTTT
CASSPPGFGSTEAFF
>-|TRBV3-1|TRBJ1-1|-
TGTGCCAGCAGCCACCTAAGGGAGGGGATGAAAACTGAAGCTTTCTTT
CASSHLREGMKTEAFF
>-|TRBV6-5|TRBJ2-5|TRBD2
TGTGCCAGCAGTTACTCGTTAGCGGGGGGCGGCCAAGAGACCCAGTACTTC
CASSYSLAGGGQETQYF
>-|TRBV12-3/TRBV12-4|TRBJ2-5|TRBD1
TGTGCCAGCAGTTTGATGGACAGGGGTGCGACCCAGTACTTC
CASSLMDRGATQYF
>-|TRBV19|TRBJ2-1|TRBD2
TGTGCCAGTAGTCACCCTAGCGGGGGGGCCCACAATGAGCAGTTCTTC
CASSHPSGGAHNEQFF
>-|TRBV15|TRBJ2-2|-
TGTGCCACCACTAGACTGGGCACCGGGGAGCTGTTTTTT
CATTRLGTGELFF
>-|TRBV5-5|TRBJ2-5|TRBD2
TGTGCCAGCAGCTTTGGACTAGCGGGGTGGCAAGAGACCCAGTACTTC
CASSFGLAGWQETQYF
>many|TRBV7-2|TRBJ2-1|-
TGTGCCAGCAGCTTAGTTCGGCTAGGGGGATACAATGAGCAGTTCTTC
CASSLVRLGGYNEQFF
>few|TRBV6-5|TRBJ1-1|-
TGTGCCAGCAGTTTCACTAAAAGCGGGAACACTGAAGCTTTCTTT
CASSFTKSGNTEAFF
>-|TRBV15|TRBJ2-2|TRBD2
TGTGCCACCGGACTAGGCTCCACCGGGGAGCTGTTTTTT
CATGLGSTGELFF
>-|TRBV18|TRBJ2-6|-
TGTGCCAGCTCACCACGTGACCGCGACGCACAGAGGGCCAACGTCCTGACTTTC
CASSPRDRDAQRANVLTF
>-|TRBV6-6|TRBJ2-7|TRBD1
TGTGCCAGCAGTTACTCGAGGGACAGCTACGAGCAGTACTTC
CASSYSRDSYEQYF
>few|TRBV7-4|TRBJ2-1|-
TGTGCCAGCACCCGAGTCGGGGGTGAGCAGTTCTTC
CASTRVGGEQFF
>few|TRBV10-3|TRBJ1-3|TRBD1
TGTGCCATCAGTGACCGGACAGGAAGCTCTGGAAACACCATATATTTT
CAISDRTGSSGNTIYF
>-|TRBV4-1|TRBJ1-2|TRBD1
TGCGCCAGCAGCCAAGCGGACAGGGGATTCTATGGCTACACCTTC
CASSQADRGFYGYTF
>many|TRBV7-9|TRBJ2-5|-
TGTGCCAGCAGCCCGACAAGCGCTCGCGAGACCCAGTACTTC
CASSPTSARETQYF
>-|TRBV27|TRBJ1-2|-
TGTGCCAGCAGTTTATATGCAGGGGCGAATGGCTACACCTTC
CASSLYAGANGYTF